This T cell receptor (beta chain) was retrieved from a study of T cell changes during pregnancy in multiple sclerosis. The repertoire was sequenced with immunoSEQ multiplex PCR; TCRdb's copy has only in-frame clones and lacks some. The data hold 40,000 to 55,000 clones, with around 90% observed a single time. J gave up 4 bases and V 0 bases, and 3 bases lay outside the gene matches. Germline CDR1 and CDR2: SGHRS and YFSETQ. The CDR3 is 16 amino acids. The V call is TRBV5-1, the J call TRBJ2-6; TRBD2 aligns across 8 bases. The material was CD4+ T cells from peripheral blood mononuclear cells, obtained before pregnancy. The clonotype was recovered from a female donor with multiple sclerosis, enrolled in a pregnancy study. The CDR3 coding sequence is TGCGCCAGCAGCTTGGCCGGGAGGGCGGGGGCCAACGTCCTGACTTTC. Translated: CASSLAGRAGANVLTF.